This T cell receptor beta chain was observed in a study of T cell repertoires in cytomegalovirus infection. Study-wide context: Public TCR beta signatures were indicative of both CMV infection and a matching HLA type. Overall study results and limits: Frequencies of public TCR beta families were cumulated, and this identified carriers of CMV plus the relevant HLA.

In its sample, this clonotype was seen a few times. Its specificity is not known. Germline CDR1 and CDR2: SGHVT and SQSDAQ. The length of the CDR3 is 16 residues. The V gene lost 5 bases and the J gene lost 3 bases, with 17 bases spanning the gap. MiXCR, applied by TCRdb to the reads, yields one record per CDR3 protein. The sample lists 200,000 to 250,000 distinct CDR3 sequences, roughly 20% occurring once. The rearrangement links TRBV7-4 to TRBJ2-1; tentatively, D is TRBD1 (6 bases). This receptor was taken from a human donor in good health (CMV status not recorded). Some clones in this sample may be carry-over from other donors' samples. Sequencing used CD8+ T cells from PBMCs. CDR3 nucleotides: TGTGCCAGCAGCGGGACCACAGGGTTGGACTACAATGAGCAGTTCTTC. This translates into CASSGTTGLDYNEQFF.